Presented here are 17 T cell receptor beta chains from one specimen sequenced in a study of blood T cell repertoires in COVID-19. Some clones are missing from TCRdb's copy, which holds only in-frame ones; the method was immunoSEQ multiplex PCR. The sample has around 250,000 clones, over 80% seen once; the top ten hold around 1.3%. The material sequenced was PBMCs or T cells enriched from blood (not recorded which). All receptors derive from a human donor in a cohort exposed to, infected with or recovered from COVID-19 (not recorded which). The donor label of this sample is uncertain.

V is TRBV7-3 and J is TRBJ1-1; 7 nucleotides match TRBD1. Losses at the gene ends were 2 bases for V and 3 bases for J; bases not matched to a gene: 15. Germline CDR1 SGHTA, CDR2 FQGTGA. The CDR3 sequence is 18 residues long. DNA for the CDR3: TGTGCCAGCAGCTTATACCCCCTTCAGACAGGGCTAGACACTGAAGCTTTCTTT. Its translation is CASSLYPLQTGLDTEAFF.

V gene TRBV30 combines with J gene TRBJ2-7, with D tentatively TRBD1 (5 bases). From germline, CDR1 is GTSNPN and CDR2 SVGIG (reference sequence). Trimming removed 2 bases from V and 4 bases from J, with 6 bases in between. The CDR3 has 11 residues. This CDR3 is CAWSKGYEQYF. The CDR3 DNA reads TGTGCCTGGAGTAAGGGGTACGAGCAGTACTTC.

The V gene is TRBV4-1, the J gene TRBJ2-7; D is undetermined. V was trimmed by 1 base and J by 0 bases, leaving 10 bases between them. Germline CDR1 MGHRA, CDR2 YSYEKL. This CDR3 is built from 15 residues. CDR3 coding DNA: TGCGCCAGCAGCCAAGCCCGACTGTCCTCCTACGAGCAGTACTTC. This translates into CASSQARLSSYEQYF.

J is TRBJ1-4 and V is TRBV18; TRBD1 is a possible D gene (5 bases). The germline V and J ends were trimmed by 3 bases and 8 bases, with 16 bases remaining between them. CDR1 and CDR2 from the germline V gene are KGHSH and LQKENI. This CDR3 has 15 residues. CDR3 coding DNA: TGTGCCAGCTCACCCCCGGGAGGGGAGAACGAAAAACTGTTTTTT. Its translation is CASSPPGGENEKLFF.

This clone was counted only a few times. The rearrangement joins TRBV7-2 to TRBJ2-2, with D perhaps TRBD1 (5 bases). Germline V gene data show CDR1 as SGHTA and CDR2 as FQGNSA. Between the trimmed V and J ends, which lost 1 base and 6 bases, there was a span of 6 bases. The CDR3 extends over 13 amino acids. Here the CDR3 DNA reads TGTGCCAGCAGCTTAGAGGGGCCCGGGGAGCTGTTTTTT. This sequence encodes CASSLEGPGELFF.

This clone was seen more than once but under ten times. The V call is TRBV10-3, the J call TRBJ1-2; no definite D call. There are 13 residues in the CDR3. Germline V CDR1 and CDR2: ENHRY, SYGVKD. Between the trimmed V and J ends, which lost 6 bases and 5 bases, there was a span of 13 bases. The CDR3 is CAIRGSSTYGYTF. The CDR3, as DNA: TGTGCCATCAGGGGCAGCTCAACTTATGGCTACACCTTC.

The genes are TRBV7-3 and TRBJ1-1; possibly TRBD1 for D (6 bases). The ends were cut back, 1 base at V and 8 bases at J, with 11 bases in the middle. The CDR3 contains 13 residues. The germline CDR1 and CDR2 sequences are SGHTA and FQGTGA. The CDR3, as DNA: TGTGCCAGCAGCTTAATTAGCGGGGGCGAAGCTTTCTTT. Translation gives CASSLISGGEAFF.

This clone was observed once. The rearrangement links TRBV6-5 to TRBJ2-7; 10 nucleotides line up with TRBD2. The germline CDR1 and CDR2 sequences are MNHEY and SVGAGI. This CDR3 has 15 residues. V shed 2 bases, J shed 1 base, and the junction held 2 bases outside the gene matches. The DNA for the CDR3 is TGTGCCAGCAGTTACGGAGCGGGGGGGTCCTACGAGCAGTACTTC. Protein sequence: CASSYGAGGSYEQYF.

V usage is TRBV6-5 and J usage is TRBJ2-5, with TRBD2 as a possible D gene (5 bases). There are 15 residues in the CDR3. Trimming removed 4 bases at V and 0 bases at J, with 12 bases between. Germline values: CDR1 MNHEY, CDR2 SVGAGI. In nucleotides, the CDR3 is TGTGCCAGCAGTTCGAGGGCCCGGTACCAAGAGACCCAGTACTTC. Amino acids: CASSSRARYQETQYF.

This clone was observed a single time. This chain connects TRBV6-5 to TRBJ1-1, with unresolved D. This CDR3 comprises 12 residues. Trimming took off 7 bases at V and 7 bases at J, with 13 bases between the two ends. From germline, CDR1 is MNHEY and CDR2 SVGAGI. CDR3 residues: CASILITGEAFF. The CDR3 DNA reads as TGTGCCAGCATCCTGATTACCGGTGAAGCTTTCTTT.

This clone was seen a handful of times. The chain combines TRBV4-1 with TRBJ1-6; D not resolved. Germline V gene data show CDR1 as MGHRA and CDR2 as YSYEKL. CDR3 length: 15 amino acids. The V gene lost 1 base and the J gene lost 13 bases, with 17 bases spanning the gap. The CDR3 bases are TGCGCCAGCAGCCAAGGCGGAGTCCAAACGGGGCCCCTCCACTTT. This translates into CASSQGGVQTGPLHF.

V and J are TRBV6-2 or TRBV6-3 and TRBJ2-7; the D gene is possibly TRBD2 (7 bases). Germline V gene data show CDR1 as MNHEY and CDR2 as SVGEGT. With 4 bases removed from V and 0 bases from J, the gap between germline ends came to 10 bases. The CDR3 consists of 14 residues. The DNA of the CDR3 is TGTGCCAGCAGTTCAGCGGGACACTCCTACGAGCAGTACTTC. This encodes CASSSAGHSYEQYF.

This chain uses TRBV6-6 with TRBJ1-1; D call uncertain. This CDR3 has 11 residues. CDR1 and CDR2 from the germline V gene are MNHNY and SVGAGI (reference sequence). V lost 7 bases to trimming and J lost 7 bases, with 10 bases between them. CDR3 region: CASNRDIEAFF. CDR3 sequence (DNA): TGTGCCAGCAACCGGGATATTGAAGCTTTCTTT.

This chain uses TRBV7-9 with TRBJ1-5, with 7 bases fitting TRBD1. V gave up 5 bases and J gave up 1 base; unmatched junction bases: 14. This CDR3 spans 18 amino acids. Germline-derived CDR1 and CDR2 are SEHNR and FQNEAQ (reference sequence). The CDR3, as DNA: TGTGCCAGCAGCCCTAGTCCACAGGGGAGCGACAGCAATCAGCCCCAGCATTTT. Residues: CASSPSPQGSDSNQPQHF. The complete variable domain, with remaining parts taken from reference TRBV7-9 and TRBJ1-5, reads DTGVSQNPRHKITKRGQNVTFRCDPISEHNRLYWYRQTLGQGPEFLTYFQNEAQLEKSRLLSDRFSAERPKGSFSTLEIQRTEQGDSAMYLCASSPSPQGSDSNQPQHFGDGTRLSIL.

The chain joins TRBV9 to TRBJ2-2; no firm D call. Trimming left V 0 bases short and J 7 bases short, with 13 bases between. Germline loops: CDR1 SGDLS, CDR2 YYNGEE. This CDR3 comprises 15 residues. The CDR3 region is CASSVEQSGFGELFF. CDR3 DNA sequence: TGTGCCAGCAGCGTAGAACAGTCTGGGTTCGGGGAGCTGTTTTTT.

This clone was seen once. The chain combines TRBV6-1 with TRBJ2-3, with 13 nucleotides matching TRBD2. V was clipped by 4 bases and J by 5 bases; unmatched bases: 6. The CDR3 runs to 16 residues. Looked up from germline, CDR1 is MNHNS and CDR2 is SASEGT. The CDR3 coding sequence is TGTGCCAGCAGTGCCACTAGCGGGGGGGCCGTAGATACGCAGTATTTT. This translates into CASSATSGGAVDTQYF.

This sequence joins TRBV24-1 and TRBJ1-1; D is unclear. In germline, CDR1 is KGHDR, CDR2 SFDVKD. The V gene lost 2 bases and the J gene lost 1 base, with 7 bases spanning the gap. The CDR3 contains 14 residues. CDR3 in amino acids: CATSDSSWNTEAFF. The CDR3 DNA is TGTGCCACCAGTGATTCGTCCTGGAACACTGAAGCTTTCTTT.